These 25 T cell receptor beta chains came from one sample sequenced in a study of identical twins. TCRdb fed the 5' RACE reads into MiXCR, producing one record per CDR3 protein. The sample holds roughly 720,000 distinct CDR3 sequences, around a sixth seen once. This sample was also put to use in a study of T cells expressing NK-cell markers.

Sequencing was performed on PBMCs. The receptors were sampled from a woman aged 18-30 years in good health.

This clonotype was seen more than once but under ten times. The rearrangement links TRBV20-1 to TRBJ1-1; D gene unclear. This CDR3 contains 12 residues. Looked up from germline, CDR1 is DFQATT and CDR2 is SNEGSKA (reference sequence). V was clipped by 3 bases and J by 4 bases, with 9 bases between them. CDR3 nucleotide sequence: TGCAGTGCTAGTCAGGAGACCACTGAAGCTTTCTTT. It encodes CSASQETTEAFF.

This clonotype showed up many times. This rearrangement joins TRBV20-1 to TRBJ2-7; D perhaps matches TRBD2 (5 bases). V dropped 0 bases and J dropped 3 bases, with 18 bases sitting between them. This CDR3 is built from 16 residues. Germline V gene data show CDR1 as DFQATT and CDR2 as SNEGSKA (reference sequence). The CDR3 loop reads CSARDGDREGFYEQYF. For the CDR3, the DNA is TGCAGTGCTAGAGATGGGGATCGGGAAGGTTTCTACGAGCAGTACTTC.

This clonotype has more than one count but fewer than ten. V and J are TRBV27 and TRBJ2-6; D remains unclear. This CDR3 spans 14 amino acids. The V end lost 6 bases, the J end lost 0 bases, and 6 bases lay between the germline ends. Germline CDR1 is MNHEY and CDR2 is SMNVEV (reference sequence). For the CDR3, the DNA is TGTGCCAGCAGCATGTACTCTGGGGCCAACGTCCTGACTTTC. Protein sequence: CASSMYSGANVLTF.

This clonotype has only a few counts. The CDR3 coding sequence is TGTGCCAGCAGCCCGGGACTAGCGGGGGCTGAAGAGACCCAGTACTTC. As protein: CASSPGLAGAEETQYF. The chain is built from TRBV7-9 and TRBJ2-5, with 14 bases aligning to TRBD2. Germline V gene lookup returns CDR1 SEHNR and CDR2 FQNEAQ (reference sequence). With 5 bases clipped from V and 3 bases from J, the junction kept 5 bases outside the gene matches. The CDR3 spans 16 residues.

CDR3 in DNA: TGCGCCAGCAGCCAAGCAGCGGGAGACTACGAGCAGTACTTC. Its protein is CASSQAAGDYEQYF. The chain is built from TRBV4-3 and TRBJ2-7, with 8 bases lining up with TRBD2. The CDR3 is 14 amino acids. CDR1 is LGHNA, CDR2 YSLEER, per germline. The trim removed 1 base at V and 3 bases at J, leaving 2 bases unmatched.

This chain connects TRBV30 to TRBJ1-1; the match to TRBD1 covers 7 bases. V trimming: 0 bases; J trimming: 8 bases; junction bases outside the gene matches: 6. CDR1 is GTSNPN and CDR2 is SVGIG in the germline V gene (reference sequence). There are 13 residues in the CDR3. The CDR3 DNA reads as TGTGCCTGGAGTGTACCGTACAGGGGAGAAGCTTTCTTT. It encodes CAWSVPYRGEAFF.

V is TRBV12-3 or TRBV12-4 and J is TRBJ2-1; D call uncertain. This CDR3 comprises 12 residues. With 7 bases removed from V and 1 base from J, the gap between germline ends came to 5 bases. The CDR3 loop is CASTTSYNEQFF. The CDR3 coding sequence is TGTGCCAGCACCACATCCTACAATGAGCAGTTCTTC.

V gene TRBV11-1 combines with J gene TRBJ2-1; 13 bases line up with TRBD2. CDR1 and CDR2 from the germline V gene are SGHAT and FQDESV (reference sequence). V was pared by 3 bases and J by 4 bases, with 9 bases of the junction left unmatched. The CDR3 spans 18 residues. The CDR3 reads CASSLRTSGRGGYNEQFF. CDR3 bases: TGTGCCAGCAGCTTGAGGACTAGCGGGAGAGGGGGGTACAATGAGCAGTTCTTC.

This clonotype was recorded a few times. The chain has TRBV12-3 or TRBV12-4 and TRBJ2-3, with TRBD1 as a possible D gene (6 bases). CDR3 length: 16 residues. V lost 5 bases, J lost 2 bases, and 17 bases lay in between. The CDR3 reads CASSPRTALTTDTQYF. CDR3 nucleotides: TGTGCCAGCAGTCCCCGGACAGCCCTCACCACAGATACGCAGTATTTT.

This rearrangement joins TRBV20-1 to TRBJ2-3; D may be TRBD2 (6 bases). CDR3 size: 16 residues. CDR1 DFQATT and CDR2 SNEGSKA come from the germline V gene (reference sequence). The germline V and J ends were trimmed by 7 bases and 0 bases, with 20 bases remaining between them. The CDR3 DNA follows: TGCAGTGTCCTCGGGACGGGACTTGGTAGCACAGATACGCAGTATTTT. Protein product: CSVLGTGLGSTDTQYF.

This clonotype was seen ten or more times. Written as DNA, the CDR3 is TGCAGTGCTAGAGACTGGTACTCCTACGAGCAGTACTTC. This gives the protein CSARDWYSYEQYF. The V and J genes are TRBV20-1 and TRBJ2-7; D gene unclear. Germline-derived CDR1 and CDR2 are DFQATT and SNEGSKA (reference sequence). V was shortened by 0 bases and J by 0 bases, with 6 bases between the two germline ends. The CDR3 totals 13 residues.

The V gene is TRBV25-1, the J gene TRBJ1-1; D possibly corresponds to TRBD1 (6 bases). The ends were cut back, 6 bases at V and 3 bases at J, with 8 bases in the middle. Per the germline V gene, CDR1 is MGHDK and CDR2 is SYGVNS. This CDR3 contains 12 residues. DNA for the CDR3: TGTGCCAGCAGAAACAGGGACACTGAAGCTTTCTTT. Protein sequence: CASRNRDTEAFF.

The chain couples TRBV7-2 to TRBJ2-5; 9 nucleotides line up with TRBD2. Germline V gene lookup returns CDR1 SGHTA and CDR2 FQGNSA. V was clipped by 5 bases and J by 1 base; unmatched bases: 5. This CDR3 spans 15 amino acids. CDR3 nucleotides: TGTGCCAGCAGCAAGACTAGCGGCTCCCAAGAGACCCAGTACTTC. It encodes CASSKTSGSQETQYF.

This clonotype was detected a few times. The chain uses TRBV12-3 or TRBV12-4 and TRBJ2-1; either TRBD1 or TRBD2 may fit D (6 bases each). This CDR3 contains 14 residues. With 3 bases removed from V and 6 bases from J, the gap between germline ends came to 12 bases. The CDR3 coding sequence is TGTGCCAGCAGTTTCGGGGGCTCCCGCAATGAGCAGTTCTTC. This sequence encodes CASSFGGSRNEQFF.

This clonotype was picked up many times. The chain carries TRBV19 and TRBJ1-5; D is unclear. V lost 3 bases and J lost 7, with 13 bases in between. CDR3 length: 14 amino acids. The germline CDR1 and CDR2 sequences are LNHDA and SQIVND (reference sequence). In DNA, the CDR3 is TGTGCCAGTAGTATGGCGGGGTTCCGGCAGCCCCAGCATTTT. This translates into CASSMAGFRQPQHF.

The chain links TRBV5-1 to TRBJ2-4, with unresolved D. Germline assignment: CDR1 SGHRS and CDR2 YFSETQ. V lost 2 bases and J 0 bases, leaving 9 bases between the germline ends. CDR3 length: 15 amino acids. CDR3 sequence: CASSFSNLAKNIQYF. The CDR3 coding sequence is TGCGCCAGCAGCTTCTCGAATCTAGCCAAAAACATTCAGTACTTC.

The CDR3 spells CASMLGSEQYF. The CDR3 DNA reads TGCGCCAGCATGTTGGGCTCCGAGCAGTACTTC. This rearrangement joins TRBV10-2 to TRBJ2-7; D unclear. Germline-derived CDR1 and CDR2 are WSHSY and SAAADI. Trimming removed 7 bases at V and 6 bases at J, with 10 bases between. The CDR3 sequence is 11 residues long.

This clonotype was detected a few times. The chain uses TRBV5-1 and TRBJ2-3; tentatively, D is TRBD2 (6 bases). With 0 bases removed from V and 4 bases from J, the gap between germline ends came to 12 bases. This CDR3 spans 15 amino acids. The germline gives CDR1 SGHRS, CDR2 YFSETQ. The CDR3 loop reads CASSLAGVGADTQYF. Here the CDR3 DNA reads TGCGCCAGCAGCTTGGCGGGAGTCGGGGCAGATACGCAGTATTTT.

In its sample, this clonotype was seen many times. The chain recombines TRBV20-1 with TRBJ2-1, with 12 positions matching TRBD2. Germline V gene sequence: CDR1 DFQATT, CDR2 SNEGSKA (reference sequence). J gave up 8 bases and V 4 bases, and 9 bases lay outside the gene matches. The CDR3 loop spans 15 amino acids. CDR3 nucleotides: TGCAGTGCTAAGCCTCTAGCGGGAGGGTGGGATGAGCAGTTCTTC. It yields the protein CSAKPLAGGWDEQFF.

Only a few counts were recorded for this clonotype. The chain's CDR3 is CASSSDQSSYNEQFF. CDR3 coding DNA: TGTGCCAGCAGTTCTGACCAGAGCTCCTACAATGAGCAGTTCTTC. The chain recombines TRBV7-6 with TRBJ2-1; D not certain. The V end was cut by 6 bases, the J end by 0 bases, with 12 bases between. CDR3 length: 15 amino acids. CDR1 SGHVS and CDR2 FNYEAQ come from the germline V gene.

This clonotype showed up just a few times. This chain's CDR3 is CSARDRIANNEQFF. The DNA for the CDR3 is TGCAGTGCTAGAGATCGGATAGCGAACAATGAGCAGTTCTTC. The chain links TRBV20-1 to TRBJ2-1; a possible D gene is TRBD2 (5 bases). V lost 0 bases, J lost 5 bases, and 11 bases lay in between. This CDR3 is 14 amino acids long. Per the germline V gene, CDR1 is DFQATT and CDR2 is SNEGSKA (reference sequence).

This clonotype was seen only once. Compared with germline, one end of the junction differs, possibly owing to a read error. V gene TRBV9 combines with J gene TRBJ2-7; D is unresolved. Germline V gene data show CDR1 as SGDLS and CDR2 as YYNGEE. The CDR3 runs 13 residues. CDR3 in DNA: TGTGCCAGCAGCGTACTGGGATCCTCCGAGCAGTACTTC. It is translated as CASSVLGSSEQYF.

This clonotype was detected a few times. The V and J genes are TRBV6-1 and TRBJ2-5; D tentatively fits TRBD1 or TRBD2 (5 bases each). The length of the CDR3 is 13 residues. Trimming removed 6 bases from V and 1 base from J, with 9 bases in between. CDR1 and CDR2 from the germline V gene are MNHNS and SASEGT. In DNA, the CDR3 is TGTGCCAGCAGGAGGGGACGCCAAGAGACCCAGTACTTC. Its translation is CASRRGRQETQYF.

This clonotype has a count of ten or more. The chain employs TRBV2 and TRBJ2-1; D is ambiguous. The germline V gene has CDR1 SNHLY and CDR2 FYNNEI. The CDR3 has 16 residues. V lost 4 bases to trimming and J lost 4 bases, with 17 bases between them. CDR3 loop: CASSGWRTAPYNEQFF. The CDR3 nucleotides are TGTGCCAGCAGTGGGTGGCGGACCGCTCCGTACAATGAGCAGTTCTTC.

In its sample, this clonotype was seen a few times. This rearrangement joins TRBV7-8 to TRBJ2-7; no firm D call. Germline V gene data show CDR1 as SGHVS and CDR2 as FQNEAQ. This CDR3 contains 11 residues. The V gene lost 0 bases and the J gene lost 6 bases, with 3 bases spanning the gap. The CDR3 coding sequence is TGTGCCAGCAGCTTAGCCATCGAGCAGTACTTC. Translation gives CASSLAIEQYF.